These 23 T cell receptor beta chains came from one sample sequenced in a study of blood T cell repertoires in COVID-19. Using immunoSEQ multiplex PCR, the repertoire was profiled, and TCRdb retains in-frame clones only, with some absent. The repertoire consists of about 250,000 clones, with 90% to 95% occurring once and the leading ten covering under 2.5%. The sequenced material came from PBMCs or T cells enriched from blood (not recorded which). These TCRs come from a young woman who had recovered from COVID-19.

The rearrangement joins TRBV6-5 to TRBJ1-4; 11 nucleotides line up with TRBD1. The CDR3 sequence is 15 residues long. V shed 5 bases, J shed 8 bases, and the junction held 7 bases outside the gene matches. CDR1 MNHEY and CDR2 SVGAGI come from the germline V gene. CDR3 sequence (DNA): TGTGCCAGCAGTACCACGGACAGGGGGCGGGAAAAACTGTTTTTT. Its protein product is CASSTTDRGREKLFF.

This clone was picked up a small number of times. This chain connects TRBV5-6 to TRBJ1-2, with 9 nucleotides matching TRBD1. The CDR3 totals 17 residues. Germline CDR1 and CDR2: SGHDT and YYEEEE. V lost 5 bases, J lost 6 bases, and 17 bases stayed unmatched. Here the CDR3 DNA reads TGTGCCAGCAGTTATCTGCACAACAGGGGGCTTTACGATGGCTACACCTTC. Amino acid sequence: CASSYLHNRGLYDGYTF.

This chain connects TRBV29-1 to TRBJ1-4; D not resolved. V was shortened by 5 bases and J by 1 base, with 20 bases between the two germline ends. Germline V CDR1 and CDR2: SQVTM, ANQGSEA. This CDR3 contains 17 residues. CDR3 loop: CSVLVGVASGTNEKLFF. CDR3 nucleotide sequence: TGCAGCGTTTTGGTCGGGGTCGCCTCGGGAACTAATGAAAAACTGTTTTTT.

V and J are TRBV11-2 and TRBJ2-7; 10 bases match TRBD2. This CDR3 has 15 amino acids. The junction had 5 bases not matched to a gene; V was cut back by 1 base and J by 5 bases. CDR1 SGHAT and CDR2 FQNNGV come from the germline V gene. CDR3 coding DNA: TGTGCCAGCAGCTTAGCGTGGCTAGCGGGAGACGAGCAGTACTTC. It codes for CASSLAWLAGDEQYF.

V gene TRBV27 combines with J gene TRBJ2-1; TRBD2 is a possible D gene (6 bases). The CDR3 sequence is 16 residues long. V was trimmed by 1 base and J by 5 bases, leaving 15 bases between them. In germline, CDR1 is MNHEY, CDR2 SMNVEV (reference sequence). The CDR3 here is CASSLFGTREDNEQFF. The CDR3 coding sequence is TGTGCCAGCAGTTTATTCGGGACTCGGGAAGACAATGAGCAGTTCTTC.

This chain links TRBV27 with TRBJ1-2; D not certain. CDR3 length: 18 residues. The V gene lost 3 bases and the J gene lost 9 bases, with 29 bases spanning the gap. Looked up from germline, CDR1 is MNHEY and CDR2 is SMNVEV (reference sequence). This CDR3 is CASSLARSSPSNWVSYTF. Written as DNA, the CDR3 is TGTGCCAGCAGTTTGGCCCGGAGCTCCCCGTCGAACTGGGTTAGCTACACCTTC.

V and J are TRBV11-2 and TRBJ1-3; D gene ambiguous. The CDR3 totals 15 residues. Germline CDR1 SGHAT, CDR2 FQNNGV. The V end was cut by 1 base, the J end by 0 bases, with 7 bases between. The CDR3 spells CASSLVGSSGNTIYF. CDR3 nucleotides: TGTGCCAGCAGCTTAGTAGGGAGCTCTGGAAACACCATATATTTT.

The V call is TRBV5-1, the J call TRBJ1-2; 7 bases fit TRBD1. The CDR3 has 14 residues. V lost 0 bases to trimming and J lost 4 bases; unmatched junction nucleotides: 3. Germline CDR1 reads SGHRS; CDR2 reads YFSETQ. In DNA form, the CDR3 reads TGCGCCAGCAGCTTGGCAGGGGGGACCTATGGCTACACCTTC. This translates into CASSLAGGTYGYTF.

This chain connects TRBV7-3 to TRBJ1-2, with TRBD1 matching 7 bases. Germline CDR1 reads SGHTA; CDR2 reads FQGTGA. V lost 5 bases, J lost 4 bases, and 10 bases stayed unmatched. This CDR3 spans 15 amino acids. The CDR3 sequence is CASSPRQGSIYGYTF. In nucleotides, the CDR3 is TGTGCCAGCAGCCCCAGACAGGGTTCCATCTATGGCTACACCTTC.

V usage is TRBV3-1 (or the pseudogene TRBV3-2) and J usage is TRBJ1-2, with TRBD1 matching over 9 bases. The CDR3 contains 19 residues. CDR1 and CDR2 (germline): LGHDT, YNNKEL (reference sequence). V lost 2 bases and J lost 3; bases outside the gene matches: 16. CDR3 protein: CASSQRAGGRTGVDYGYTF. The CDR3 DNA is TGTGCCAGCAGCCAAAGAGCTGGGGGTCGGACAGGGGTAGACTATGGCTACACCTTC.

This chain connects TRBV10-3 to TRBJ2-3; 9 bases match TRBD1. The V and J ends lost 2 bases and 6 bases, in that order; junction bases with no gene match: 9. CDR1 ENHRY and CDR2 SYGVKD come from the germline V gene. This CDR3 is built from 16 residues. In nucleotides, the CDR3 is TGTGCCATCAGTGAGCCGGGACAGGGCCCTGGGGATACGCAGTATTTT. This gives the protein CAISEPGQGPGDTQYF.

The CDR3 DNA reads TGTGCCAGTAGTATATATCAGGCATGGTCCTACAATGAGCAGTTCTTC. Translated: CASSIYQAWSYNEQFF. The chain combines TRBV19 with TRBJ2-1; D not resolved. CDR1 is LNHDA, CDR2 SQIVND, per germline (reference sequence). V lost 2 bases, J lost 1 base, and 12 bases lay in between. CDR3 length: 16 amino acids.

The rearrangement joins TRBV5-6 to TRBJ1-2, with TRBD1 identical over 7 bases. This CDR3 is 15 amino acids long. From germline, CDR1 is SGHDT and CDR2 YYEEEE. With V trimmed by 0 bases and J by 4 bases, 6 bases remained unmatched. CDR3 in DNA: TGTGCCAGCAGCTTGGCCCTGACAGGGTCCTATGGCTACACCTTC. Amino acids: CASSLALTGSYGYTF.

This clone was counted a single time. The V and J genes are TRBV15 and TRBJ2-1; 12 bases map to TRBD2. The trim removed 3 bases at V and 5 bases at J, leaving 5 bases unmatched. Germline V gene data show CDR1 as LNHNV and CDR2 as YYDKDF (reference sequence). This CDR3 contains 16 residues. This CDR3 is CATSSRTSGIHNEQFF. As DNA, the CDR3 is TGTGCCACCAGCAGCCGGACTAGCGGGATCCACAATGAGCAGTTCTTC.

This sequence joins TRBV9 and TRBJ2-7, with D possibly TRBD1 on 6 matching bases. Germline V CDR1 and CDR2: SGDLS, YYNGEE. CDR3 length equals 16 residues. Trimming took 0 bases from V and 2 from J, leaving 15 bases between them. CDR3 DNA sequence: TGTGCCAGCAGCGTAGGTCCGGGCAGGGGTCCCTACGAGCAGTACTTC. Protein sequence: CASSVGPGRGPYEQYF.

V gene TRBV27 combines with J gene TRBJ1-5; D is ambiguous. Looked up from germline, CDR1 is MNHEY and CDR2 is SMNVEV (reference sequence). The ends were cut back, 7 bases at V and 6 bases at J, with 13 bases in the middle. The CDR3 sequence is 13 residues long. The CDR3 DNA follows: TGTGCCAGCAAAAGCGGGGTGAGTCAGCCCCAGCATTTT. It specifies CASKSGVSQPQHF.

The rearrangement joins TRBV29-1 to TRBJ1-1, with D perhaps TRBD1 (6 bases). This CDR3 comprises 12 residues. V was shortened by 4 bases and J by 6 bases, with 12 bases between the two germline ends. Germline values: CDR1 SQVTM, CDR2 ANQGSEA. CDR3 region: CSVGGTSSEAFF. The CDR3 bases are TGCAGCGTTGGAGGGACATCATCTGAAGCTTTCTTT.

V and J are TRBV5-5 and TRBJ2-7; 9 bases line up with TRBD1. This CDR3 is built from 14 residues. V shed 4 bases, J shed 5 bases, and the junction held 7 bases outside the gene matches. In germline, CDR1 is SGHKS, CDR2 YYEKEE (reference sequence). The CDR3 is CASSQAGQGHEQYF. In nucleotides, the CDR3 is TGTGCCAGCAGCCAGGCGGGACAGGGACACGAGCAGTACTTC.

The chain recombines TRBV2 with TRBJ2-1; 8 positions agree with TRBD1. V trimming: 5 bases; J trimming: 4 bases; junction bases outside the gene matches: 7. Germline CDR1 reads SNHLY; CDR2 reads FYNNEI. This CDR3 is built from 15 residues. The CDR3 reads CASSSQGAGYNEQFF. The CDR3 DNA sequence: TGTGCCAGCAGTTCTCAGGGGGCGGGTTACAATGAGCAGTTCTTC. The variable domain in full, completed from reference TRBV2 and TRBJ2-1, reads EPEVTQTPSHQVTQMGQEVILRCVPISNHLYFYWYRQILGQKVEFLVSFYNNEISEKSEIFDDQFSVERPDGSNFTLKIRSTKLEDSAMYFCASSSQGAGYNEQFFGPGTRLTVL.

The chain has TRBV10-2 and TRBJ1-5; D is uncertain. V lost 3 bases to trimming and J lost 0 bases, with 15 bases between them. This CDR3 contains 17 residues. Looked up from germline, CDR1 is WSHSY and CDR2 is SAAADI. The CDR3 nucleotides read TGCGCCAGCAGTGACCTCATTTACCAGTCTAGCAATCAGCCCCAGCATTTT. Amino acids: CASSDLIYQSSNQPQHF.

The CDR3 region has the DNA TGTGCCAGCAGTTCCCCGGGAGGCGCCTACGAGCAGTACTTC. Protein product: CASSSPGGAYEQYF. The chain couples TRBV27 to TRBJ2-7, with 7 bases aligning to TRBD2. V was clipped by 4 bases and J by 2 bases; unmatched bases: 5. This CDR3 region has 14 residues. Per the germline V gene, CDR1 is MNHEY and CDR2 is SMNVEV (reference sequence).

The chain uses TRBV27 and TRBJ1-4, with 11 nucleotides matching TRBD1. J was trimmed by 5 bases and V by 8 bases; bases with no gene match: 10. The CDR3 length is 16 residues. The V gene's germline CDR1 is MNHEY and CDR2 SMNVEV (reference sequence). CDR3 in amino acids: CASRRDRGFRNEKLFF. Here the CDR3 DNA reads TGTGCCAGCCGCCGGGACAGGGGGTTTAGGAATGAAAAACTGTTTTTT.

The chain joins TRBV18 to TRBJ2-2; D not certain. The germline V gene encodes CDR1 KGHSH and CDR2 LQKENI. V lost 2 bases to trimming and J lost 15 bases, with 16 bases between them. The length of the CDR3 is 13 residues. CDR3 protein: CASSPEVQYWLFF. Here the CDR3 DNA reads TGTGCCAGCTCACCAGAAGTCCAGTATTGGTTGTTTTTT.